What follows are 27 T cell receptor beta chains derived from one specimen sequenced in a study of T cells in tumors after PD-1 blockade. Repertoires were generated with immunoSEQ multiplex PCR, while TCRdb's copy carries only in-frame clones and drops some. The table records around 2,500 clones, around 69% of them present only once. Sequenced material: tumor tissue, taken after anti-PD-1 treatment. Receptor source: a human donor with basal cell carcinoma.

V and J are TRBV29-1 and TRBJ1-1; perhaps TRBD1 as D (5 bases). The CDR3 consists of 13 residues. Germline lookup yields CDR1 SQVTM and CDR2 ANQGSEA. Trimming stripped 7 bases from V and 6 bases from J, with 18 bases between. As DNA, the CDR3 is TGCAGCGCCTGGGACGGAGGGAAATCTGAAGCTTTCTTT. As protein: CSAWDGGKSEAFF.

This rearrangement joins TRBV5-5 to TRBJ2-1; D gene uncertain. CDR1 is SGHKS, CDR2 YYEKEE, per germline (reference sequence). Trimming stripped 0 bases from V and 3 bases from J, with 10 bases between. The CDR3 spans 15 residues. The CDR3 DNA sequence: TGTGCCAGCAGCTTGGACGGCCAGAACTACAATGAGCAGTTCTTC. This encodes CASSLDGQNYNEQFF.

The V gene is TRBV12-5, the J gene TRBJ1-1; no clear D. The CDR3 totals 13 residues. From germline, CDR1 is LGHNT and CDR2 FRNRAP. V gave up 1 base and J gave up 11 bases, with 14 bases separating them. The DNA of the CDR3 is TGTGCTAGTGGTTTGGATGGGGTCACAAAGGCTTTCTTT. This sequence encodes CASGLDGVTKAFF.

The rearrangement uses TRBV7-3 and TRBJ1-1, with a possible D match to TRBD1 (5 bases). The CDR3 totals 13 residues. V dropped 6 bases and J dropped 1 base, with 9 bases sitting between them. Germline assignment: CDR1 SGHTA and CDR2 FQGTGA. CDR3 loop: CASSRQGNTEAFF. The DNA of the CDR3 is TGTGCCAGCAGTCGCCAGGGGAACACTGAAGCTTTCTTT. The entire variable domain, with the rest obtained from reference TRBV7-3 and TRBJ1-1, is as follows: GAGVSQTPSNKVTEKGKYVELRCDPISGHTALYWYRQSLGQGPEFLIYFQGTGAADDSGLPNDRFFAVRPEGSVSTLKIQRTERGDSAVYLCASSRQGNTEAFFGQGTRLTVV.

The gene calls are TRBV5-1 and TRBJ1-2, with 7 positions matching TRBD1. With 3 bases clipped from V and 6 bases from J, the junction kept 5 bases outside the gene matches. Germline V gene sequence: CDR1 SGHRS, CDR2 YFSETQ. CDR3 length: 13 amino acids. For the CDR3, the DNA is TGCGCCAGCAGCTCCCTCGGACAGGATGGCTACACCTTC. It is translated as CASSSLGQDGYTF.

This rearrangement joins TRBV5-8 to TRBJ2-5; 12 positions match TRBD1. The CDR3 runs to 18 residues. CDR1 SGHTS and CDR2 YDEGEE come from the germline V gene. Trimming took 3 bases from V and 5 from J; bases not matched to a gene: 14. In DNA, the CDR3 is TGTGCCAGCAGCTCGGGACAGGGGGCGTGGGGTCGCGGGGAGACCCAGTACTTC. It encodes CASSSGQGAWGRGETQYF.

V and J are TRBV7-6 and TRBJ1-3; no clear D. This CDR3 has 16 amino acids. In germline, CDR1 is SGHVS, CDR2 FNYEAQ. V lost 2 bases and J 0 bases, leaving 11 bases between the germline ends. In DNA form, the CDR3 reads TGTGCCAGCAGCTTATCTCCAGGCTCCTCTGGAAACACCATATATTTT. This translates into CASSLSPGSSGNTIYF. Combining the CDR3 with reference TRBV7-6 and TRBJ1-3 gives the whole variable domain GAGVSQSPRYKVTKRGQDVALRCDPISGHVSLYWYRQALGQGPEFLTYFNYEAQQDKSGLPNDRFSAERPEGSISTLTIQRTEQRDSAMYRCASSLSPGSSGNTIYFGEGSWLTVV.

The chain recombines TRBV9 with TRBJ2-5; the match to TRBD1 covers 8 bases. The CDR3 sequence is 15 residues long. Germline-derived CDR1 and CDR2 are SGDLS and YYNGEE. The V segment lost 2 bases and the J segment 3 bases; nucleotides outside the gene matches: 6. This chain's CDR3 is CASSVGQGQKETQYF. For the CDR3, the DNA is TGTGCCAGCAGCGTTGGACAGGGACAGAAAGAGACCCAGTACTTC.

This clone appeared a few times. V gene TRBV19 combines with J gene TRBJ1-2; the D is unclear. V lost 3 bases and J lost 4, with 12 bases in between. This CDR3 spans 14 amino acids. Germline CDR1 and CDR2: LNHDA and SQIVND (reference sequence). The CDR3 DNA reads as TGTGCCAGTAGTATCCTCGGAGAGGTCTATGGCTACACCTTC. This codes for CASSILGEVYGYTF.

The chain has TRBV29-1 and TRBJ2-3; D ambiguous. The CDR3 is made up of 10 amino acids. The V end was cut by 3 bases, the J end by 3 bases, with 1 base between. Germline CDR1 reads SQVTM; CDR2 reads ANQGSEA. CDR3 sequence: CSVDTDTQYF. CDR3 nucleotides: TGCAGCGTTGATACAGATACGCAGTATTTT.

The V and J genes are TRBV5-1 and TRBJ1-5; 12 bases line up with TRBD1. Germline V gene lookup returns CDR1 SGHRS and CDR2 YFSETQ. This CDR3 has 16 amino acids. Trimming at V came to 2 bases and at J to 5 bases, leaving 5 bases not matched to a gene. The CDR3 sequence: CASSLGTGGDYQPQHF. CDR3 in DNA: TGCGCCAGCAGCTTAGGGACAGGGGGCGACTATCAGCCCCAGCATTTT.

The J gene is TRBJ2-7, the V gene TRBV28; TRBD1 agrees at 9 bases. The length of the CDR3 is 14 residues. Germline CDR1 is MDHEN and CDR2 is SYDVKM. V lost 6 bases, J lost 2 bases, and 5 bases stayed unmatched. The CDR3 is CASRRQGGAYEQYF. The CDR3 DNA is TGTGCCAGCAGAAGACAGGGGGGAGCCTACGAGCAGTACTTC.

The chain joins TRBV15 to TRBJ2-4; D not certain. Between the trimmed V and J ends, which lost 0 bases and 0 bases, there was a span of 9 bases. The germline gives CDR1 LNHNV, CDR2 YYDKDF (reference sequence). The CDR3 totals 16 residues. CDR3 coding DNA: TGTGCCACCAGCAGAGATCTAGGAGCAGCCAAAAACATTCAGTACTTC. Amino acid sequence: CATSRDLGAAKNIQYF.

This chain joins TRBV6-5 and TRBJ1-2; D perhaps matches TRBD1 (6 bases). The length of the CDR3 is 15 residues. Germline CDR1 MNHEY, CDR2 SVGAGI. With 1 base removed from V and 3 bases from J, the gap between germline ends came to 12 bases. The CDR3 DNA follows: TGTGCCAGCAGTTACTTACAGGGAGGGGACTATGGCTACACCTTC. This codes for CASSYLQGGDYGYTF.

In nucleotides, the CDR3 is TGTGCCAGCAGAGAGCCGGGACTAAAATCGAACACCGGGGAGCTGTTTTTT. This encodes CASREPGLKSNTGELFF. V and J are TRBV27 and TRBJ2-2, with 7 bases identical to TRBD2. The V gene's germline CDR1 is MNHEY and CDR2 SMNVEV (reference sequence). Trimming took 6 bases from V and 0 from J; bases not matched to a gene: 10. The CDR3 spans 17 residues.

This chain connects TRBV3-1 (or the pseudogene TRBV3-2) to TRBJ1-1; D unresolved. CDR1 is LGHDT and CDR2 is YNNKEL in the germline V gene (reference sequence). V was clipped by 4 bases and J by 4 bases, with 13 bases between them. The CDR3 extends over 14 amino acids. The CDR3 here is CASSLQGGGTEAFF. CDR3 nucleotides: TGTGCCAGCAGCCTACAAGGAGGCGGCACTGAAGCTTTCTTT.

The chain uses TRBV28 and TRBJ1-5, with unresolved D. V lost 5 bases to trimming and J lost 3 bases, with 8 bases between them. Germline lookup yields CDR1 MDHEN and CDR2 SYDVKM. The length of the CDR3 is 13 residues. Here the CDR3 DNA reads TGTGCCAGCAGTCAGGTCTCCAATCAGCCCCAGCATTTT. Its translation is CASSQVSNQPQHF.

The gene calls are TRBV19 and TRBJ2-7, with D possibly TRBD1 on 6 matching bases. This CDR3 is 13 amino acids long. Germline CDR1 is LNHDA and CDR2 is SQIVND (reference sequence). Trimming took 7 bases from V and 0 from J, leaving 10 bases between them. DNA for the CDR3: TGTGCCAGTAATAGGGGGAGCTCCTACGAGCAGTACTTC. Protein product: CASNRGSSYEQYF. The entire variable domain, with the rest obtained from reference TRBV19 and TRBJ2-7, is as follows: DGGITQSPKYLFRKEGQNVTLSCEQNLNHDAMYWYRQDPGQGLRLIYYSQIVNDFQKGDIAEGYSVSREKKESFPLTVTSAQKNPTAFYLCASNRGSSYEQYFGPGTRLTVT.

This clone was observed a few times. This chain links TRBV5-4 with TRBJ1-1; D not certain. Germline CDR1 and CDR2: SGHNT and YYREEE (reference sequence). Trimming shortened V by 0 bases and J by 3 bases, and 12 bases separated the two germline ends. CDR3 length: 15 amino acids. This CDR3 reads CASSLAGARDTEAFF. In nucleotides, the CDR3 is TGTGCCAGCAGCTTGGCAGGCGCAAGAGACACTGAAGCTTTCTTT.

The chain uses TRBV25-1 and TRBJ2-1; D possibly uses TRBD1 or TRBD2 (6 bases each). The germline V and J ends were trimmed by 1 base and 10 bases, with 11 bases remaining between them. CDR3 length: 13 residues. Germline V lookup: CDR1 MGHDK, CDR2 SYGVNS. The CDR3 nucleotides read TGTGCCAGCAGTGAATGGGGGCTAGCGGAGCAGTTCTTC. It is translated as CASSEWGLAEQFF.

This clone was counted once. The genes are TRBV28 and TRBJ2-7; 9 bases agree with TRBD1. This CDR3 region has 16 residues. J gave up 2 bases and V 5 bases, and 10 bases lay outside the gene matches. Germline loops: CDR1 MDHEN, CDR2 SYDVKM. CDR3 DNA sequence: TGTGCCAGCAGTCCCAGTACAGGGGGCGTCACCTACGAGCAGTACTTC. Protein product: CASSPSTGGVTYEQYF.

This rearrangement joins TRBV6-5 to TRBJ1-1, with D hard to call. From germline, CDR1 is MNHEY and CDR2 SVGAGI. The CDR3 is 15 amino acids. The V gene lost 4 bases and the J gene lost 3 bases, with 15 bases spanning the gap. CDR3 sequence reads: CASSFDWAGDTEAFF. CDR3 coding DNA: TGTGCCAGCAGTTTTGATTGGGCAGGCGACACTGAAGCTTTCTTT.

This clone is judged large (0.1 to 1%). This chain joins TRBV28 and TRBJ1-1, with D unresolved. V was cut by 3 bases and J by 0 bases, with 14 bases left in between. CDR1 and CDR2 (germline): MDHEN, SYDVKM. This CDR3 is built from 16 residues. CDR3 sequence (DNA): TGTGCCAGCAGTTTGACTGATTTAATCATGAACACTGAAGCTTTCTTT. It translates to CASSLTDLIMNTEAFF. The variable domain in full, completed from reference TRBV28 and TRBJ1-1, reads DVKVTQSSRYLVKRTGEKVFLECVQDMDHENMFWYRQDPGLGLRLIYFSYDVKMKEKGDIPEGYSVSREKKERFSLILESASTNQTSMYLCASSLTDLIMNTEAFFGQGTRLTVV.

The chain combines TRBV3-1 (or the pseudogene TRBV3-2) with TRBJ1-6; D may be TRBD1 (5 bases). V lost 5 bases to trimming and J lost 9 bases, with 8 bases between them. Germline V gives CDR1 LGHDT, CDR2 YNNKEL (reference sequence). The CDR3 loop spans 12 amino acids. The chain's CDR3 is CASSEGSSPLHF. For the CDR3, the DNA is TGTGCCAGCAGCGAGGGGAGTTCACCCCTCCACTTT.

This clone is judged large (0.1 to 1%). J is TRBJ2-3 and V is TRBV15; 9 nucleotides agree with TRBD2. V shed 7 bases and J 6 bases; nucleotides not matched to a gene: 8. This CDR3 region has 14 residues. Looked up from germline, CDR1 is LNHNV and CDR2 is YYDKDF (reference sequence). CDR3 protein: CATKSAGGEDTQYF. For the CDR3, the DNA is TGTGCCACCAAATCCGCGGGAGGGGAGGATACGCAGTATTTT.

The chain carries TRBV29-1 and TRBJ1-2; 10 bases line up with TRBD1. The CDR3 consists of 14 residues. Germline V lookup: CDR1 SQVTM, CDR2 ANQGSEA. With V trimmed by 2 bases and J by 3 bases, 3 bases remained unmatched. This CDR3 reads CSVETGTGDYGYTF. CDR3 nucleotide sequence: TGCAGCGTTGAAACGGGGACAGGGGACTATGGCTACACCTTC.

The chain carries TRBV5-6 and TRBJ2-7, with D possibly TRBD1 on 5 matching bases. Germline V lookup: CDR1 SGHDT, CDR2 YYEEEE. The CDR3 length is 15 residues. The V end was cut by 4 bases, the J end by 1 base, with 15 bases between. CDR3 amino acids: CASSHIHAGSYEQYF. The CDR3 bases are TGTGCCAGCAGCCATATCCACGCAGGGTCCTACGAGCAGTACTTC.